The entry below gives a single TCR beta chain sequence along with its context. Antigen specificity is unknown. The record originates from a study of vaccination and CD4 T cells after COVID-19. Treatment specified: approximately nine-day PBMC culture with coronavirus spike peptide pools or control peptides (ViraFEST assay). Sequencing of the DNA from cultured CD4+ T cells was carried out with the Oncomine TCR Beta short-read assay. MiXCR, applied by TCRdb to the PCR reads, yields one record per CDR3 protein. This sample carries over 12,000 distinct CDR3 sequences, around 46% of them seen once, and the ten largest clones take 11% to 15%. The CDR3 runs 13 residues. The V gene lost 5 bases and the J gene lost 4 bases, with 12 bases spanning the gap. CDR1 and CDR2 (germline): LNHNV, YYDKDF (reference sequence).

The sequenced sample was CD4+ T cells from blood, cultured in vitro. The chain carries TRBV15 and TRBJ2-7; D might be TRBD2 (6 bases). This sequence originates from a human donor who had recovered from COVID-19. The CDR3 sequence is CATSLAEGYEQYF. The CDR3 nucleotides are TGTGCCACCAGCCTCGCGGAGGGGTACGAGCAGTACTTC.